The present entry profiles one T cell receptor (beta chain) with its context. Germline CDR1 reads ENHRY; CDR2 reads SYGVKD. This CDR3 is 15 amino acids long. V gave up 8 bases and J gave up 13 bases, with 27 bases separating them. These data belong to a study of blood T cells in healthy people across ages. A second PCR, run for roughly 7 to 11 cycles, used a sample-barcoded 5' primer plus a J-beta primer mix. In TCRdb, the 5' RACE reads were re-called with MiXCR into one record per CDR3 protein. The repertoire consists of about 930,000 distinct CDR3 sequences, with 25% to 35% occurring once and the leading ten covering roughly 10%. In addition, the sample was reused for a study of T cells of mothers and their children. That source notes: Each donor was one of three healthy Caucasian mothers or one of their six children.

This receptor was identified in a woman aged 40 to 50 in good health. The sequenced sample was blood. The J gene is TRBJ2-4, the V gene TRBV10-3; D might be TRBD2 (6 bases). CDR3 amino acids: CAIGEDDSSYNEQYF. The DNA for the CDR3 is TGTGCCATCGGGGAGGACGATAGCTCCTACAATGAGCAGTACTTC.